The T cell receptor (beta chain) described here comes from a study of T cells in Graves' hyperthyroidism and ophthalmopathy. Amplified TCR beta CDR3 regions came from RNA transcripts. Using the HTBI primer set, a first-round RT-PCR was run on the TCR CDR3. MiXCR, applied by TCRdb to the multiplex PCR reads, yields one record per CDR3 protein. Of approximately 700,000 distinct CDR3 sequences listed, about a sixth were seen once; the top ten hold around 8%. There are 17 residues in the CDR3. Per germline, CDR1 DFQATT and CDR2 SNEGSKA (reference sequence). The V segment lost 0 bases and the J segment 3 bases; nucleotides outside the gene matches: 12. This clonotype was observed at least ten times.

The sample comprised blood. The receptor was isolated from a man aged 18 to 29 with Graves' hyperthyroidism. The J gene is TRBJ2-7, the V gene TRBV20-1; 9 bases fit TRBD2. CDR3 in DNA: TGCAGTGCTAGAGACGGGCGGGAGGGCCGTATGTACTACGAGCAGTACTTC. Protein product: CSARDGREGRMYYEQYF.